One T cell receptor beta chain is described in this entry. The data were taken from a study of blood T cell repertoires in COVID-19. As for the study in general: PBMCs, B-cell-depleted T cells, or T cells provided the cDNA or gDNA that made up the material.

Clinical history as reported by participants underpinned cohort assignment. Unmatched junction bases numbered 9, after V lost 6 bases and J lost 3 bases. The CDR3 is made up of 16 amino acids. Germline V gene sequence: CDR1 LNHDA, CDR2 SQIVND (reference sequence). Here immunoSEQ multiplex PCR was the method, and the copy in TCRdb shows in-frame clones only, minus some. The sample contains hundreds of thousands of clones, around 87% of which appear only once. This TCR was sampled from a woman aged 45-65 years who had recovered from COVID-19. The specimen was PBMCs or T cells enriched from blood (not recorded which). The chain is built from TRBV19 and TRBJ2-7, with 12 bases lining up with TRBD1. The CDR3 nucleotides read TGTGCCAGTAGAGCCGGGACAGGGGGCGCGCTCTACGAGCAGTACTTC. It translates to CASRAGTGGALYEQYF.